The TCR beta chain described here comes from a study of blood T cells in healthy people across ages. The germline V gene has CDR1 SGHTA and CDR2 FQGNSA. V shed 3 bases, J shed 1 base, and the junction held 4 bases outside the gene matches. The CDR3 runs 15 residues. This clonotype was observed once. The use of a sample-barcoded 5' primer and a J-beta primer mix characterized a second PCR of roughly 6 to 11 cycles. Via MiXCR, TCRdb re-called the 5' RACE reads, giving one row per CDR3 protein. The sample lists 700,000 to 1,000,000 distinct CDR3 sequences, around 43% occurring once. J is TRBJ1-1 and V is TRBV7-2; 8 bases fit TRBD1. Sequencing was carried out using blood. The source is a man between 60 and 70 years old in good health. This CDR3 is CASSFDRGRNTEAFF. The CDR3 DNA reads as TGTGCCAGCAGCTTCGACAGGGGTCGGAACACTGAAGCTTTCTTT.